The 22 T cell receptor beta chains listed next were all sequenced from one sample in a study of monozygotic twins with inflammatory bowel disease. TCRdb re-called the 5' RACE reads and catalogs CDR3 proteins one per entry, DNA excluded. This sample's clone table lists over 350,000 distinct CDR3 sequences. Sequenced material: blood. The receptors were sampled from a human donor with ulcerative colitis or Crohn's disease, or a healthy co-twin of an affected twin (not recorded which).

The V gene is TRBV5-1, the J gene TRBJ2-7; TCRdb designates TRBD1, a call that cannot be tested without DNA. This CDR3 spans 15 amino acids. Germline CDR1 and CDR2: SGHRS and YFSETQ. CDR3 loop: CASSYGTPLGREQYF. The complete variable domain, with remaining parts taken from reference TRBV5-1 and TRBJ2-7, reads KAGVTQTPRYLIKTRGQQVTLSCSPISGHRSVSWYQQTPGQGLQFLFEYFSETQRNKGNFPGRFSGRQFSNSRSEMNVSTLELGDSALYLCASSYGTPLGREQYFGPGTRLTVT.

CDR3 in amino acids: CASSLGAETAYNEQFF. The chain links TRBV11-2 to TRBJ2-1; the TCRdb call, TRBD1, lacks DNA for checking. The length of the CDR3 is 16 residues. CDR1 is SGHAT, CDR2 FQNNGV, per germline. The full variable domain, in which reference TRBV11-2 and TRBJ2-1 provide the parts outside the CDR3, is EAGVAQSPRYKIIEKRQSVAFWCNPISGHATLYWYQQILGQGPKLLIQFQNNGVVDDSQLPKDRFSAERLKGVDSTLKIQPAKLEDSAVYLCASSLGAETAYNEQFFGPGTRLTVL.

The rearrangement links TRBV7-9 to TRBJ2-7; TCRdb lists TRBD1, though no DNA is available to test this call. The CDR3 covers 16 residues. Germline V gene sequence: CDR1 SEHNR, CDR2 FQNEAQ (reference sequence). Here the CDR3 reads CASSPRPGTGIYEQYF.

The chain employs TRBV6-6 and TRBJ1-5. Per germline, CDR1 MNHNY and CDR2 SVGAGI (reference sequence). The CDR3 runs to 12 residues. CDR3 residues: CASGRTNQPQHF.

The chain recombines TRBV20-1 with TRBJ1-1; TCRdb picks TRBD1, but there is no DNA to check that call. This CDR3 has 13 amino acids. Germline loops: CDR1 DFQATT, CDR2 SNEGSKA (reference sequence). Here the CDR3 reads CSAARGGDTEAFF.

The J gene is TRBJ2-1, the V gene TRBV9; TCRdb names TRBD2, which stays unverified in the absence of DNA. CDR3 length: 15 residues. Germline V gene sequence: CDR1 SGDLS, CDR2 YYNGEE. This CDR3 reads CASSPREKSYNEQFF.

The CDR3 loop reads CSAGDPAPYNEQFF. The chain employs TRBV29-1 and TRBJ2-1. This CDR3 contains 14 residues. Per germline, CDR1 SQVTM and CDR2 ANQGSEA.

The chain is built from TRBV11-2 and TRBJ1-6. Per the germline V gene, CDR1 is SGHAT and CDR2 is FQNNGV. The CDR3 is made up of 15 amino acids. The chain's CDR3 is CASSLDAGFNSPLHF.

This chain uses TRBV4-1 with TRBJ2-1. The germline gives CDR1 MGHRA, CDR2 YSYEKL. The length of the CDR3 is 18 residues. The CDR3 reads CASSQEPTMRSSYNEQFF.

The V call is TRBV2, the J call TRBJ2-7; with no DNA, the TCRdb D assignment of TRBD1 cannot be verified. Per germline, CDR1 SNHLY and CDR2 FYNNEI. This CDR3 spans 16 amino acids. The chain's CDR3 is CASTARPRARAYEQYF. The whole variable domain, filled in from reference TRBV2 and TRBJ2-7, reads EPEVTQTPSHQVTQMGQEVILRCVPISNHLYFYWYRQILGQKVEFLVSFYNNEISEKSEIFDDQFSVERPDGSNFTLKIRSTKLEDSAMYFCASTARPRARAYEQYFGPGTRLTVT.

This rearrangement joins TRBV7-9 to TRBJ2-5; the D gene TCRdb calls, TRBD1, cannot be checked with no DNA. Germline CDR1 reads SEHNR; CDR2 reads FQNEAQ (reference sequence). This CDR3 has 12 amino acids. CDR3 loop: CASQKGPETQYF.

This chain uses TRBV6-4 with TRBJ1-1; TCRdb returns TRBD1, unconfirmable since there is no DNA. The CDR3 spans 15 residues. Germline V gene lookup returns CDR1 MRHNA and CDR2 SNTAGT. CDR3 amino acids: CASSLEGGGDAEAFF.

This chain links TRBV14 with TRBJ2-1; the TRBD2 assignment by TCRdb is unverifiable without DNA. The germline V gene has CDR1 SGHDN and CDR2 FVKESK. The CDR3 runs 16 residues. The CDR3 sequence is CASSHTKGKGGNEQFF.

The J gene is TRBJ2-1, the V gene TRBV12-3 or TRBV12-4; TCRdb outputs TRBD1, but without DNA this stays unchecked. The CDR3 is 15 amino acids. The chain's CDR3 is CASSARRQMYNEQFF.

The rearrangement uses TRBV11-3 and TRBJ2-7; TCRdb proposes TRBD1, but this gene call is untestable without DNA. Germline V gene data show CDR1 as SGHNT and CDR2 as YENEEA. This CDR3 is built from 15 residues. Here the CDR3 reads CASSPGTGENYEQYF.

V gene TRBV18 combines with J gene TRBJ1-1. Germline lookup yields CDR1 KGHSH and CDR2 LQKENI. The CDR3 consists of 18 residues. CDR3 sequence reads: CASSPLFSGHDPKTEAFF. The variable domain in full, with the rest retrieved from reference TRBV18 and TRBJ1-1, is NAGVMQNPRHLVRRRGQEARLRCSPMKGHSHVYWYRQLPEEGLKFMVYLQKENIIDESGMPKERFSAEFPKEGPSILRIQQVVRGDSAAYFCASSPLFSGHDPKTEAFFGQGTRLTVV.

The chain recombines TRBV1 with TRBJ2-7; TCRdb gives TRBD2 as the D gene, but with no DNA this cannot be confirmed. TRBV1 is labeled a pseudogene. The CDR3 length is 17 residues. The chain's CDR3 is CTSSPTGHRGGSYEQYF.

The chain combines TRBV20-1 with TRBJ2-7; no DNA is available, so the TRBD2 call from TCRdb remains unchecked. CDR3 length: 12 amino acids. The V gene's germline CDR1 is DFQATT and CDR2 SNEGSKA (reference sequence). CDR3 sequence reads: CSSLDPHYEQYF.

This chain joins TRBV4-1 and TRBJ2-1. Per the germline V gene, CDR1 is MGHRA and CDR2 is YSYEKL. This CDR3 has 19 amino acids. CDR3: CASSQDPIVRPSAYNEQFF.

The CDR3 loop reads CASSQNIAGETQYF. The chain joins TRBV3-1 to TRBJ2-5; TCRdb outputs TRBD1, but without DNA this stays unchecked. The CDR3 runs 14 residues. Germline loops: CDR1 LGHDT, CDR2 YNNKEL (reference sequence).

The chain carries TRBV5-1 and TRBJ2-1. Per the germline V gene, CDR1 is SGHRS and CDR2 is YFSETQ. This CDR3 contains 16 residues. Here the CDR3 reads CASSLLPVSSYNEQFF.

The chain carries TRBV20-1 and TRBJ2-5; TCRdb reports TRBD1, a call that lacks DNA to check it against. The V gene's germline CDR1 is DFQATT and CDR2 SNEGSKA (reference sequence). The CDR3 contains 14 residues. The CDR3 protein is CSARGPGGGETQYF.